A single sample is the source of the 8 T cell receptor beta chains below, sequenced in a study of CD8+CD57+ T cells in acquired aplastic anemia. Those patients picked for sequencing had displayed CD8+CD57+ cell expansion on flow cytometry. Genomic DNA acted as the template from which TCR beta VDJ combination and CDR3 sequence profiling were carried out. One entry per CDR3 protein, called by TCRdb with MiXCR from the reads. The table shows approximately 170,000 distinct CDR3 sequences, with approximately 51% occurring only once. Sequencing was carried out using sorted CD4+, CD8+, or CD8+CD57+ T cells (not recorded which) from PBMCs. Receptor source: a human donor with aplastic anemia.

The gene calls are TRBV6-1 and TRBJ1-2, with a tentative D call TRBD1 (6 bases). This CDR3 has 13 amino acids. The V and J ends lost 8 bases and 0 bases respectively, with 10 bases between them. Germline CDR1 reads MNHNS; CDR2 reads SASEGT. CDR3 coding DNA: TGTGCCAGCCAACAGGGAGCTAACTATGGCTACACCTTC. Its translation: CASQQGANYGYTF.

Comments on this clonotype: This may be a read error: a much more frequent sequence differs by one nucleotide. The chain links TRBV9 to TRBJ1-2; a possible D gene is TRBD1 (5 bases). The CDR3 covers 13 residues. Germline V lookup: CDR1 SGDLS, CDR2 YYNGEE. The CDR3 region has the DNA TGTGCCTGCAGCGTAGGGGCCGGCTATGGCTACACCTTC. Translating it yields CACSVGAGYGYTF.

The rearrangement joins TRBV2 to TRBJ2-7, with 8 bases that match TRBD2. This CDR3 has 16 amino acids. Germline values: CDR1 SNHLY, CDR2 FYNNEI. Germline trimming cut 0 bases from V and 4 bases from J; bases unmatched to any gene: 8. CDR3 DNA sequence: TGTGCCAGCAGTGAAGCGGGGAGCGGGAGTGGGTACGAGCAGTACGTC. Residues: CASSEAGSGSGYEQYV.

This clonotype showed up many times. The chain couples TRBV7-2 to TRBJ2-5, with 10 bases fitting TRBD2. The trim removed 4 bases at V and 2 bases at J, leaving 7 bases unmatched. From germline, CDR1 is SGHTA and CDR2 FQGNSA. This CDR3 spans 16 amino acids. Written as DNA, the CDR3 is TGTGCCAGCAGCTCCAGACTAGCGGGCCCACAAGAGACCCAGTACTTC. It is translated as CASSSRLAGPQETQYF.

On this clonotype itself: A much larger clone lies one base from this, so it may be a read error. The chain uses TRBV12-3 or TRBV12-4 and TRBJ1-1; no definite D call. The length of the CDR3 is 15 residues. V was shortened by 5 bases and J by 0 bases, with 13 bases between the two germline ends. CDR3 DNA: TGTGCCAGCAGTATAATACTGGGGTTGAACACTGAAGCTTTCTTT. Residues: CASSIILGLNTEAFF.

This clonotype was detected ten times or more. V usage is TRBV2 and J usage is TRBJ1-1; the D gene is possibly TRBD1 (5 bases). Germline loops: CDR1 SNHLY, CDR2 FYNNEI. V was pared by 6 bases and J by 2 bases, with 10 bases between. The CDR3 consists of 13 residues. CDR3 coding DNA: TGTGCCAGCAGACCGGGACCCAACACTGAAGCTTTCTTT. Encoded protein: CASRPGPNTEAFF.

As for this clonotype: A much larger clone sits a single nucleotide away, making a read error possible. The CDR3 is CASSFERQSGYTF. CDR3 DNA: TGTGCCAGCAGTTTTGAAAGGCAGTCGGGCTACACCTTC. The chain has TRBV27 and TRBJ1-2; D gene ambiguous. CDR3 size: 13 residues. Trimming shortened V by 3 bases and J by 8 bases, and 13 bases separated the two germline ends. Germline assignment: CDR1 MNHEY and CDR2 SMNVEV (reference sequence).

This clonotype was counted at least ten times. The chain couples TRBV29-1 to TRBJ2-2; TRBD1 matches at 10 bases. J was trimmed by 6 bases and V by 0 bases; bases with no gene match: 4. The CDR3 loop spans 15 amino acids. Germline V gene lookup returns CDR1 SQVTM and CDR2 ANQGSEA. The CDR3 sequence: CSVEERQGAAGELFF. The CDR3 DNA follows: TGCAGCGTTGAAGAAAGACAGGGGGCTGCCGGGGAGCTGTTTTTT.